The 9 T cell receptor beta chains below all came from one sample that was sequenced in a study of control samples from healthy donors and cancer patients. Produced via immunoSEQ multiplex PCR; TCRdb's table is partial and in-frame only. This table holds about 190,000 clones. Sequences were obtained from blood. Receptors originate from a woman aged 25 to 45 in good health.

This rearrangement joins TRBV29-1 to TRBJ2-2; possible D gene TRBD2, 6 bases. Germline V gene lookup returns CDR1 SQVTM and CDR2 ANQGSEA. The CDR3 has 14 residues. The ends were cut back, 6 bases at V and 6 bases at J, with 17 bases in the middle. The CDR3 bases are TGCAGCGTCGCCCCTCGACTAGTCCCCGGGGAGCTGTTTTTT. Its protein is CSVAPRLVPGELFF.

V and J are TRBV19 and TRBJ1-1, with a weak D call TRBD1 (6 bases). Germline CDR1 and CDR2: LNHDA and SQIVND (reference sequence). Trimming stripped 5 bases from V and 1 base from J, with 14 bases between. This CDR3 region has 15 residues. The CDR3 here is CASSFGQPGNTEAFF. The DNA for the CDR3 is TGTGCCAGTAGTTTCGGACAGCCGGGGAACACTGAAGCTTTCTTT.

The chain recombines TRBV18 with TRBJ1-1; 10 bases agree with TRBD1. V was clipped by 4 bases and J by 1 base; unmatched bases: 3. Germline V CDR1 and CDR2: KGHSH, LQKENI. There are 15 residues in the CDR3. The CDR3 coding sequence is TGTGCCAGCTCACTGAGGACAGGGGGGAACACTGAAGCTTTCTTT. This gives the protein CASSLRTGGNTEAFF. The full variable domain, with the rest looked up from reference TRBV18 and TRBJ1-1, is NAGVMQNPRHLVRRRGQEARLRCSPMKGHSHVYWYRQLPEEGLKFMVYLQKENIIDESGMPKERFSAEFPKEGPSILRIQQVVRGDSAAYFCASSLRTGGNTEAFFGQGTRLTVV.

This chain joins TRBV7-9 and TRBJ2-1; D gene ambiguous. Germline CDR1 reads SEHNR; CDR2 reads FQNEAQ (reference sequence). Trimming cost V 1 base and J 6 bases, with 7 bases left between them. There are 13 residues in the CDR3. This CDR3 is CASSLGLGNEQFF. The CDR3 region has the DNA TGTGCCAGCAGCTTAGGCCTTGGCAATGAGCAGTTCTTC. Using reference TRBV7-9 and TRBJ2-1 for the parts outside the CDR3, the full variable domain is DTGVSQNPRHKITKRGQNVTFRCDPISEHNRLYWYRQTLGQGPEFLTYFQNEAQLEKSRLLSDRFSAERPKGSFSTLEIQRTEQGDSAMYLCASSLGLGNEQFFGPGTRLTVL.

The chain joins TRBV12-3 or TRBV12-4 to TRBJ1-2, with D unresolved. The CDR3 covers 13 residues. V lost 6 bases and J lost 3, with 11 bases in between. For the CDR3, the DNA is TGTGCCAGCAGCCGCGGACGGGACTATGGCTACACCTTC. It codes for CASSRGRDYGYTF.

The chain links TRBV5-6 to TRBJ1-2, with D perhaps matching TRBD1 (6 bases). This CDR3 has 18 residues. Germline V gives CDR1 SGHDT, CDR2 YYEEEE. With 1 base removed from V and 1 base from J, the gap between germline ends came to 20 bases. The DNA of the CDR3 is TGTGCCAGCAGCTTGATGGGGGCCGGGAGAGGCGATAACTATGGCTACACCTTC. It codes for CASSLMGAGRGDNYGYTF. The complete variable domain, with remaining parts taken from reference TRBV5-6 and TRBJ1-2, reads DAGVTQSPTHLIKTRGQQVTLRCSPKSGHDTVSWYQQALGQGPQFIFQYYEEEERQRGNFPDRFSGHQFPNYSSELNVNALLLGDSALYLCASSLMGAGRGDNYGYTFGSGTRLTVV.

The CDR3 region is CATSDPGTGQETQYF. The DNA for the CDR3 is TGTGCCACCAGTGATCCCGGGACAGGACAAGAGACCCAGTACTTC. This chain joins TRBV24-1 and TRBJ2-5, with 8 bases lining up with TRBD1. CDR3 length: 15 amino acids. CDR1 and CDR2 (germline): KGHDR, SFDVKD. V lost 3 bases and J lost 2; bases outside the gene matches: 4.

The rearrangement links TRBV9 to TRBJ1-5; 7 bases line up with TRBD1. The germline V gene encodes CDR1 SGDLS and CDR2 YYNGEE. The CDR3 is made up of 14 amino acids. The V gene end was trimmed by 4 bases and the J gene end by 4 bases; junction bases not matched to a gene: 5. As DNA, the CDR3 is TGTGCCAGCAGCCATTCCAGGGGGAATCAGCCCCAGCATTTT. It encodes CASSHSRGNQPQHF.

The chain has TRBV7-9 and TRBJ1-6, with D perhaps TRBD1 (5 bases). Germline CDR1 SEHNR, CDR2 FQNEAQ (reference sequence). Trimming removed 6 bases at V and 7 bases at J, with 25 bases between. The CDR3 runs to 18 residues. The CDR3 region is CASSPTGVPQIRNSPLHF. In nucleotides, the CDR3 is TGTGCCAGCAGTCCGACGGGGGTTCCGCAAATACGAAATTCACCCCTCCACTTT.